These 15 T cell receptor beta chains originate from one sample sequenced in a study of cytomegalovirus exposure and HLA in healthy donors. PCR employed 60 Vbeta and 13 Jbeta primers. The protocol was immunoSEQ multiplex PCR, while the TCRdb copy is restricted to in-frame clones and leaves out a portion. The data show over 100,000 clones, just under 70% seen once. Sequencing used PBMCs. Receptors originate from a man aged 25-45 years in good health and CMV-seropositive.

The chain has TRBV12-5 and TRBJ1-1, with D perhaps TRBD1 (5 bases). CDR1 is LGHNT and CDR2 is FRNRAP in the germline V gene. V dropped 1 base and J dropped 1 base, with 10 bases sitting between them. There are 15 residues in the CDR3. CDR3 loop: CASGLGPTANTEAFF. As DNA, the CDR3 is TGTGCTAGTGGTTTGGGCCCGACAGCGAACACTGAAGCTTTCTTT.

This sequence joins TRBV25-1 and TRBJ2-7; 9 bases map to TRBD1. The V gene end was trimmed by 5 bases and the J gene end by 5 bases; junction bases not matched to a gene: 7. The V gene's germline CDR1 is MGHDK and CDR2 SYGVNS. This CDR3 region has 14 residues. CDR3 region: CASSYRGLEDEQYV. CDR3 DNA sequence: TGTGCCAGCAGTTACAGGGGGCTCGAGGACGAGCAGTACGTC.

Points on this clone: Other DNA sequences in the same sample also yield this CDR3. The chain has TRBV5-1 and TRBJ1-1; 8 bases are shared with TRBD1. This CDR3 has 14 amino acids. The germline V gene encodes CDR1 SGHRS and CDR2 YFSETQ. J lost 1 base, V lost 4 bases, and 3 bases had no gene match. The CDR3 DNA reads TGCGCCAGCAGCCCAGGGACAGGGAACACTGAAGCTTTCTTT. It translates to CASSPGTGNTEAFF.

The chain carries TRBV7-3 and TRBJ2-5; tentatively, D is TRBD1 (6 bases). V shed 0 bases and J shed 1 base, with 9 bases lying between them. Germline V gene lookup returns CDR1 SGHTA and CDR2 FQGTGA. The CDR3 covers 15 residues. The CDR3 nucleotides are TGTGCCAGCAGCTTAACAAGGGGGAGCCAAGAGACCCAGTACTTC. It yields the protein CASSLTRGSQETQYF.

The chain recombines TRBV28 with TRBJ2-5; a weak D match, TRBD2 (7 bases). CDR3 size: 14 residues. Germline lookup yields CDR1 MDHEN and CDR2 SYDVKM. With 9 bases removed from V and 5 bases from J, the gap between germline ends came to 19 bases. CDR3 in amino acids: CASNRGGPRETQYF. The DNA for the CDR3 is TGTGCCAGTAATAGGGGGGGCCCGCGGGAGACCCAGTACTTC.

The chain is built from TRBV19 and TRBJ2-7, with 9 bases matching TRBD1. V was clipped by 2 bases and J by 3 bases; unmatched bases: 5. CDR1 and CDR2 from the germline V gene are LNHDA and SQIVND (reference sequence). There are 15 residues in the CDR3. The CDR3 DNA reads TGTGCCAGTAGTATACGGGGACAGGGAATCTACGAGCAGTACTTC. This sequence encodes CASSIRGQGIYEQYF.

This sequence joins TRBV9 and TRBJ2-2; 8 bases match TRBD2. Trimming removed 4 bases from V and 6 bases from J; junction bases left unmatched: 2. The CDR3 length is 13 residues. The germline CDR1 and CDR2 sequences are SGDLS and YYNGEE. The CDR3 loop is CASSPGGAGELFF. The CDR3 DNA is TGTGCCAGCAGCCCCGGGGGGGCCGGGGAGCTGTTTTTT.

This clone was seen just once. The gene calls are TRBV29-1 and TRBJ2-5; possibly TRBD1 for D (5 bases). Per the germline V gene, CDR1 is SQVTM and CDR2 is ANQGSEA. V was clipped by 3 bases and J by 0 bases, with 17 bases between them. This CDR3 comprises 16 residues. This CDR3 is CSVEGPGSGYQETQYF. The CDR3 region has the DNA TGCAGCGTTGAGGGGCCAGGGTCAGGGTACCAAGAGACCCAGTACTTC. Full variable domain (outside the CDR3, taken from reference TRBV29-1 and TRBJ2-5): SAVISQKPSRDICQRGTSLTIQCQVDSQVTMMFWYRQQPGQSLTLIATANQGSEATYESGFVIDKFPISRPNLTFSTLTVSNMSPEDSSIYLCSVEGPGSGYQETQYFGPGTRLLVL.

CDR3 protein: CSVATGGKNEKLFF. DNA for the CDR3: TGCAGCGTTGCGACAGGGGGCAAGAATGAAAAACTGTTTTTT. The chain is built from TRBV29-1 and TRBJ1-4, with 10 bases lining up with TRBD1. Germline V CDR1 and CDR2: SQVTM, ANQGSEA. Trimming at V came to 4 bases and at J to 5 bases, leaving 4 bases not matched to a gene. There are 14 residues in the CDR3.

V gene TRBV21-1 combines with J gene TRBJ2-1; TRBD2, the table's D call, lacks a check against the DNA. TRBV21-1 is classified as a pseudogene. This CDR3 region has 17 residues. The CDR3 protein is CASSKTARGAGYNEQFF. DNA for the CDR3: TGTGCCAGCAGCAAAACTGCCCGGGGTGCGGGCTACAATGAGCAGTTCTTC.

The V and J genes are TRBV5-4 and TRBJ1-4, with a tentative D call TRBD1 (6 bases). CDR1 and CDR2 from the germline V gene are SGHNT and YYREEE (reference sequence). Trimming pared 0 bases from V and 2 bases from J, leaving 14 bases between. This CDR3 is built from 17 residues. The CDR3 region has the DNA TGTGCCAGCAGCTTGGGCAGGGGAATAGGGACTAATGAAAAACTGTTTTTT. It specifies CASSLGRGIGTNEKLFF.

This clone was picked up a small number of times. The CDR3 DNA reads as TGCGCCAGCAGCCAAGGAGCGCCTGATACGCAGTATTTT. As protein: CASSQGAPDTQYF. The V and J genes are TRBV4-1 and TRBJ2-3; D is undetermined. Germline loops: CDR1 MGHRA, CDR2 YSYEKL. The CDR3 loop spans 13 amino acids. Trimming left V 1 base short and J 6 bases short, with 8 bases between.

V and J are TRBV4-2 and TRBJ2-2; TRBD2 matches at 8 bases. The CDR3 runs to 16 residues. With 1 base clipped from V and 4 bases from J, the junction kept 5 bases outside the gene matches. The germline CDR1 and CDR2 sequences are LGHNA and YNFKEQ. The CDR3 is CASSQAERGSTGELFF. Here the CDR3 DNA reads TGTGCCAGCAGCCAAGCTGAGCGGGGGAGCACCGGGGAGCTGTTTTTT.

This clone was picked up a small number of times. The chain couples TRBV7-3 to TRBJ1-2; 7 nucleotides agree with TRBD1. V shed 10 bases and J 1 base; nucleotides not matched to a gene: 3. The CDR3 totals 12 residues. Germline CDR1 SGHTA, CDR2 FQGTGA. The CDR3 region is CATRDSNYGYTF. CDR3 bases: TGTGCCACCAGGGACAGTAACTATGGCTACACCTTC.

The gene calls are TRBV18 and TRBJ2-3, with TRBD2 as a possible D gene (5 bases). The germline V and J ends were trimmed by 0 bases and 5 bases, with 12 bases remaining between them. This CDR3 contains 15 residues. CDR1 is KGHSH and CDR2 is LQKENI in the germline V gene. The CDR3 reads CASSPPGRAVDTQYF. In DNA, the CDR3 is TGTGCCAGCTCACCACCGGGCAGAGCGGTAGATACGCAGTATTTT.